This TCR beta chain was captured by sequencing in a study of blood T cell repertoires in COVID-19. Germline lookup yields CDR1 LGHDT and CDR2 YNNKEL (reference sequence). The V segment lost 6 bases and the J segment 6 bases; nucleotides outside the gene matches: 9. The CDR3 spans 14 residues. Each participant's cohort was designated according to participant-reported clinical history. What the recovered Cohort 3 donors had was two negative PCRs, clearance, or symptom resolution. As originally analysed: The authors estimated nucleated cell counts from reference gene primer amplification. TCRdb's copy holds only in-frame clones and misses some; the assay was immunoSEQ multiplex PCR. V and J calls and clone size are given by that table; D and trimming were obtained from the DNA. The repertoire holds fewer than 200,000 clones, with approximately 82% as singletons.

The specimen sequenced was PBMCs or T cells enriched from blood (not recorded which). The receptor was isolated from a woman aged 45-59 years who had recovered from COVID-19. The chain has TRBV3-1 (or the pseudogene TRBV3-2) and TRBJ2-3; 7 bases are shared with TRBD1. The DNA for the CDR3 is TGTGCCAGCAGGCAACTCGACAGGGTGGATACGCAGTATTTT. This gives the protein CASRQLDRVDTQYF.